This TCR beta chain was captured by sequencing in a study of CD8+CD57+ T cells in acquired aplastic anemia. Those patients picked for sequencing had displayed CD8+CD57+ cell expansion on flow cytometry. The diagnosis in all patients was severe acquired aplastic anemia. The CDR3 totals 14 residues. CDR1 is ENHRY, CDR2 SYGVKD, per germline. Whole-study results and caveats: Patients and controls shared 25 to 30 CD8+ CDR3 sequences.

The template for TCR beta VDJ and CDR3 sequence profiling was genomic DNA. One entry per CDR3 protein results from TCRdb running MiXCR on the reads. The sample includes about 180,000 distinct CDR3 sequences, 45% to 60% of them seen just once. As concerns this clonotype: The antigen is unknown. A read error may account for a junction end that differs from germline.

J is TRBJ2-1 and V is TRBV10-3, with 7 bases fitting TRBD2. The receptor was derived from a human donor with aplastic anemia. Sequenced material: sorted CD4+, CD8+, or CD8+CD57+ T cells (not recorded which) from PBMCs. The CDR3 spells CAISDGGGYNEQFF. DNA of the CDR3: TGTGCCATCAGTGATGGCGGGGGTTACAATGAGCAGTTCTTT.